Shown below are 26 T cell receptor beta chains from a single sample sequenced in a study of T cells in narcolepsy. Assay used: immunoSEQ multiplex PCR; TCRdb lists only in-frame clones, some missing. The sample has roughly 25,000 clones, more than 70% seen once. Input material: CD45RA- memory CD4+ T cells from PBMCs. Receptors were obtained from a human donor with narcolepsy.

This clone was seen once. In DNA, the CDR3 is TGTGCCTGGATGGGAGGGGCGAACACTGAAGCTTTCTTT. Amino acids: CAWMGGANTEAFF. This chain links TRBV30 with TRBJ1-1; TRBD1 is a possible D gene (5 bases). The CDR3 spans 13 residues. Germline V gene lookup returns CDR1 GTSNPN and CDR2 SVGIG (reference sequence). Deletions cut 4 bases from V and 1 base from J, with 10 bases between.

This clone came up once. This chain uses TRBV7-2 with TRBJ2-3, with TRBD2 as a possible D gene (6 bases). Trimming removed 5 bases at V and 6 bases at J, with 21 bases between. Germline-derived CDR1 and CDR2 are SGHTA and FQGNSA. CDR3 size: 16 residues. DNA for the CDR3: TGTGCCAGCAGCCGAAACCCCTCGGGGGTGGGGGATACGCAGTATTTT. Encoded protein: CASSRNPSGVGDTQYF.

The chain uses TRBV15 and TRBJ2-7; D may be TRBD1 (5 bases). Germline V lookup: CDR1 LNHNV, CDR2 YYDKDF (reference sequence). This CDR3 comprises 13 residues. Trimming shortened V by 3 bases and J by 3 bases, and 9 bases separated the two germline ends. In DNA, the CDR3 is TGTGCCACCAGCAGGGACATCAGCTACGAGCAGTACTTC. Amino acid sequence: CATSRDISYEQYF.

The gene calls are TRBV11-1 and TRBJ2-1; a weak D match, TRBD1 (6 bases). The length of the CDR3 is 16 residues. V lost 1 base, J lost 0 bases, and 10 bases lay in between. Germline values: CDR1 SGHAT, CDR2 FQDESV (reference sequence). The CDR3 spells CASSLGQAVSYNEQFF. CDR3 DNA: TGTGCCAGCAGCTTAGGACAGGCTGTCTCCTACAATGAGCAGTTCTTC.

The chain joins TRBV4-1 to TRBJ2-3, with a tentative D call TRBD1 (6 bases). The germline V gene encodes CDR1 MGHRA and CDR2 YSYEKL. The CDR3 sequence is 16 residues long. The V gene lost 0 bases and the J gene lost 3 bases, with 13 bases spanning the gap. CDR3 DNA: TGCGCCAGCAGCCAAGATGACAGGTTAAGGACAGATACGCAGTATTTT. Translating it yields CASSQDDRLRTDTQYF.

The genes are TRBV5-4 and TRBJ2-7, with D tentatively TRBD2 (5 bases). V was shortened by 5 bases and J by 6 bases, with 21 bases between the two germline ends. Germline lookup yields CDR1 SGHNT and CDR2 YYREEE (reference sequence). CDR3 size: 15 residues. The CDR3 here is CASRAETTFRGEQYF. CDR3 DNA sequence: TGTGCCAGCAGGGCCGAGACTACGTTTCGCGGCGAGCAGTACTTC.

The chain couples TRBV5-6 to TRBJ2-1; 8 bases align to TRBD1. CDR3 size: 15 residues. From germline, CDR1 is SGHDT and CDR2 YYEEEE. The junction had 8 bases not matched to a gene; V was cut back by 2 bases and J by 7 bases. CDR3 residues: CASSFPVTGGNEQFF. CDR3 DNA sequence: TGTGCCAGCAGCTTTCCGGTCACAGGGGGTAATGAGCAGTTCTTC.

The chain employs TRBV5-4 and TRBJ2-2; the D gene is possibly TRBD2 (6 bases). From germline, CDR1 is SGHNT and CDR2 YYREEE (reference sequence). Trimming took 4 bases from V and 3 from J, leaving 13 bases between them. This CDR3 is built from 15 residues. This CDR3 is CASSLGGQYTGELFF. CDR3 sequence (DNA): TGTGCCAGCAGCCTTGGAGGGCAGTACACCGGGGAGCTGTTTTTT.

The chain combines TRBV7-9 with TRBJ1-1, with 9 bases lining up with TRBD1. The CDR3 is made up of 15 amino acids. V trimming: 5 bases; J trimming: 2 bases; junction bases outside the gene matches: 6. Germline CDR1 is SEHNR and CDR2 is FQNEAQ (reference sequence). This chain's CDR3 is CASSPTGGPNTEAFF. DNA of the CDR3: TGTGCCAGCAGCCCGACAGGGGGACCCAACACTGAAGCTTTCTTT.

The chain recombines TRBV15 with TRBJ1-3, with D hard to call. CDR1 and CDR2 from the germline V gene are LNHNV and YYDKDF (reference sequence). The ends were cut back, 5 bases at V and 4 bases at J, with 12 bases in the middle. There are 14 residues in the CDR3. CDR3 sequence: CATSERTRGNTIYF. The CDR3 DNA is TGTGCCACCAGCGAGAGAACGAGAGGAAACACCATATATTTT.

By share, this clone ranks as medium-sized (0.01 to 0.1%). The rearrangement joins TRBV19 to TRBJ2-7; TRBD1 matches 7 bases. The V and J ends lost 10 bases and 4 bases, in that order; junction bases with no gene match: 13. The germline V gene has CDR1 LNHDA and CDR2 SQIVND (reference sequence). This CDR3 is 14 amino acids long. The CDR3 spells CATTGAAGGYEQYF. In DNA form, the CDR3 reads TGTGCCACTACAGGCGCGGCAGGGGGTTACGAGCAGTACTTC.

The chain links TRBV19 to TRBJ1-5; 10 nucleotides align to TRBD1. Trimming took 5 bases from V and 5 from J; bases not matched to a gene: 9. CDR1 is LNHDA, CDR2 SQIVND, per germline (reference sequence). The CDR3 consists of 16 residues. CDR3 bases: TGTGCCAGTAGTGACCCGGGACAGGGGATAGATCAGCCCCAGCATTTT. Translated: CASSDPGQGIDQPQHF.

The CDR3 loop is CASSEWLAGTSYNEQFF. The CDR3 coding sequence is TGTGCCAGCAGTGAATGGCTAGCGGGCACTTCCTACAATGAGCAGTTCTTC. The chain has TRBV25-1 and TRBJ2-1; 8 positions agree with TRBD2. The V gene end was trimmed by 1 base and the J gene end by 1 base; junction bases not matched to a gene: 6. CDR1 MGHDK and CDR2 SYGVNS come from the germline V gene. The CDR3 is made up of 17 amino acids.

This clone has just one count. CDR3 loop: CASSALGGIYGYTF. The CDR3 coding sequence is TGTGCCAGCAGTGCTCTCGGGGGGATCTATGGCTACACCTTC. This chain uses TRBV6-6 with TRBJ1-2, with D maybe TRBD1 (5 bases). The V and J ends lost 5 bases and 4 bases respectively, with 14 bases between them. This CDR3 spans 14 amino acids. CDR1 is MNHNY, CDR2 SVGAGI, per germline (reference sequence).

The genes are TRBV5-1 and TRBJ2-3; D ambiguous. V lost 3 bases to trimming and J lost 0 bases, with 8 bases between them. The V gene's germline CDR1 is SGHRS and CDR2 YFSETQ. The CDR3 consists of 14 residues. CDR3 region: CASSYQTSTDTQYF. CDR3 bases: TGCGCCAGCAGCTACCAGACTAGCACAGATACGCAGTATTTT.

This clone was found a few times. The chain recombines TRBV4-1 with TRBJ1-3, with a weak D call TRBD1 (5 bases). CDR1 is MGHRA, CDR2 YSYEKL, per germline. The germline V and J ends were trimmed by 1 base and 4 bases, with 8 bases remaining between them. There are 14 residues in the CDR3. The CDR3 DNA follows: TGCGCCAGCAGCCAAGGACAGATGGGAAACACCATATATTTT. Its protein is CASSQGQMGNTIYF.

The CDR3 region has the DNA TGTGCCAGCAGCCCCGGGGGGAGCCGCAATCAGCCCCAGCATTTT. The encoded protein is CASSPGGSRNQPQHF. The chain is built from TRBV7-2 and TRBJ1-5, with D perhaps TRBD1 (5 bases). Trimming took 5 bases from V and 2 from J, leaving 13 bases between them. The CDR3 has 15 amino acids. CDR1 and CDR2 (germline): SGHTA, FQGNSA.

The rearrangement uses TRBV10-3 and TRBJ1-2, with TRBD1 as a possible D gene (5 bases). The CDR3 extends over 16 amino acids. Between the trimmed V and J ends, which lost 5 bases and 2 bases, there was a span of 18 bases. CDR1 and CDR2 from the germline V gene are ENHRY and SYGVKD. The CDR3 reads CAISSPSGFTNYGYTF. For the CDR3, the DNA is TGTGCCATCAGTAGTCCCTCAGGGTTTACCAACTATGGCTACACCTTC.

This clone was seen once. This chain joins TRBV9 and TRBJ2-2; a possible D gene is TRBD2 (5 bases). The CDR3 has 14 amino acids. V was shortened by 2 bases and J by 0 bases, with 5 bases between the two germline ends. Germline CDR1 reads SGDLS; CDR2 reads YYNGEE. In nucleotides, the CDR3 is TGTGCCAGCAGCGTGAGGGCGAACACCGGGGAGCTGTTTTTT. Protein sequence: CASSVRANTGELFF.

The chain uses TRBV28 and TRBJ2-2; D is uncertain. The CDR3 sequence is 16 residues long. The germline gives CDR1 MDHEN, CDR2 SYDVKM. V was cut by 7 bases and J by 2 bases, with 17 bases left in between. The CDR3 protein is CASTVSRGLNTGELFF. CDR3 coding DNA: TGTGCCAGCACCGTAAGTCGCGGTCTTAACACCGGGGAGCTGTTTTTT.

This chain uses TRBV10-3 with TRBJ2-7, with 9 nucleotides matching TRBD2. V lost 2 bases and J lost 2; bases outside the gene matches: 4. Germline V gives CDR1 ENHRY, CDR2 SYGVKD. The CDR3 has 15 amino acids. CDR3 nucleotide sequence: TGTGCCATCAGTGAGGGGGCTAGCGGGGCCTACGAGCAGTACTTC. Translated: CAISEGASGAYEQYF.

This clone occurred a few times. This chain uses TRBV5-1 with TRBJ1-1, with D perhaps matching TRBD1 (5 bases). There are 15 residues in the CDR3. In germline, CDR1 is SGHRS, CDR2 YFSETQ. The V and J ends lost 3 bases and 1 base respectively, with 13 bases between them. The chain's CDR3 is CASSSRGLQNTEAFF. The DNA for the CDR3 is TGCGCCAGCAGCTCGAGGGGACTCCAGAACACTGAAGCTTTCTTT.

This chain uses TRBV11-3 with TRBJ2-2, with D perhaps TRBD2 (5 bases). Germline V gene data show CDR1 as SGHNT and CDR2 as YENEEA. The CDR3 runs 16 residues. Trimming left V 1 base short and J 6 bases short, with 15 bases between. CDR3: CASSLGSSLGPGELFF. DNA of the CDR3: TGTGCCAGCAGCTTAGGGTCTTCACTAGGGCCCGGGGAGCTGTTTTTT.

The chain recombines TRBV6-1 with TRBJ1-5; D unresolved. CDR1 and CDR2 from the germline V gene are MNHNS and SASEGT. V dropped 4 bases and J dropped 2 bases, with 3 bases sitting between them. The CDR3 contains 12 residues. CDR3 region: CASSAGNQPQHF. CDR3 nucleotides: TGTGCCAGCAGTGCTGGCAATCAGCCCCAGCATTTT.

This chain uses TRBV28 with TRBJ2-5; 9 nucleotides align to TRBD2. The J segment lost 4 bases and the V segment lost 3 bases, leaving 6 bases of the junction unmatched. Looked up from germline, CDR1 is MDHEN and CDR2 is SYDVKM. The CDR3 length is 15 residues. The CDR3 DNA is TGTGCCAGCAGTTTCTCTAGCGGGAAGGGAGAGACCCAGTACTTC. Amino acids: CASSFSSGKGETQYF.

The V call is TRBV9, the J call TRBJ1-6; D is possibly TRBD1 (5 bases). The CDR3 has 18 amino acids. Germline V gives CDR1 SGDLS, CDR2 YYNGEE. The germline V and J ends were trimmed by 3 bases and 0 bases, with 16 bases remaining between them. CDR3 bases: TGTGCCAGCAGCGCAACAATGCCGGGGGGCTCCTATAATTCACCCCTCCACTTT. Residues: CASSATMPGGSYNSPLHF. Using reference TRBV9 and TRBJ1-6 for the parts outside the CDR3, the full variable domain is DSGVTQTPKHLITATGQRVTLRCSPRSGDLSVYWYQQSLDQGLQFLIQYYNGEERAKGNILERFSAQQFPDLHSELNLSSLELGDSALYFCASSATMPGGSYNSPLHFGNGTRLTVT.